Listed below are T cell receptor beta chains from one sample, sequenced in a study of blood T cells in healthy people across ages. TCRdb redid the calling of the 5' RACE reads with MiXCR, one entry per CDR3 protein. This sample yields around 940,000 distinct CDR3 sequences, of which just over 50% are seen a single time; about a fifth belongs to the top ten. Sequenced: blood. These receptors came from a woman aged 55-75 years in good health. CDR3s include the opening cysteine and the closing phenylalanine or tryptophan. Each record gives: J gene, D gene, clone size, V gene, CDR3 DNA, CDR3 protein. D genes are given only for firm matches. Only part of the rows carry a size: once, few, many, or a class if the clone is expanded.

TRBJ2-5	-	few	TRBV20-1	TGCAGTGCTAGACACGGGGAGACCCAGTACTTC	CSARHGETQYF
TRBJ2-4	-	-	TRBV20-1	TGCAGTGCTAGAGAAGCCTACGGGCAGTACTTC	CSAREAYGQYF
TRBJ2-3	TRBD2	few	TRBV27	TGTGCCAGCACGGGCGGGGGACTAGCGGTTTCAGATACGCAGTATTTT	CASTGGGLAVSDTQYF
TRBJ2-1	-	-	TRBV20-1	TGCAGTGCTAGAAGGGGGGGCGATGAGCAGTTCTTC	CSARRGGDEQFF
TRBJ2-4	TRBD1	-	TRBV3-1	TGTGCCAGCAGCCAAGATCTTAGCGGACAGGGATTAAACATTCAGTACTTC	CASSQDLSGQGLNIQYF
TRBJ2-1	TRBD2	many	TRBV5-1	TGCGCCAGCAGCTTGATGGGGACGGGGGGTGATGAGCAGTTCTTC	CASSLMGTGGDEQFF
TRBJ2-7	TRBD2	few	TRBV29-1	TGCAGCGTGGGGGGGTCGTCCTACAATGAGCAGTACTTC	CSVGGSSYNEQYF
TRBJ1-2	-	-	TRBV21-1	TGTGCCAGCAGCAAAATAGCGACAGGGCACTATGGCTACACCTTC	CASSKIATGHYGYTF
TRBJ2-1	TRBD1	-	TRBV11-3	TGTGCCAGCAGCTTAGGGACAGGGTCTGAGAATGAGCAGTTCTTC	CASSLGTGSENEQFF
TRBJ2-1	TRBD1	-	TRBV29-1	TGCAGCGTTGAAGAGGACAGGGTTAAGTTCTTC	CSVEEDRVKFF
TRBJ2-7	TRBD2	-	TRBV18	TGTGCCAGCTCACCCAATACTAGCGCAACCTACGAGCAGTACTTC	CASSPNTSATYEQYF
TRBJ1-6	TRBD1	-	TRBV7-2	TGTGCCAGCAGCATTGGACAGGTTTCGTCACCCCTCCACTTT	CASSIGQVSSPLHF
TRBJ2-7	-	-	TRBV11-2	TGTGCCAGCAGCTTCAGCTATGGATGGGAGTACGAGCAGTACTTC	CASSFSYGWEYEQYF
TRBJ2-3	-	-	TRBV6-1	TGTGCCAGCCAGACTACTAGCACAGATACGCAGTATTTT	CASQTTSTDTQYF
TRBJ2-7	-	-	TRBV7-2	TGTGCCAGCAGCTTAGCGCTGGCAGGTGGGCGGGGACACTACGAGCAGTACTTC	CASSLALAGGRGHYEQYF
TRBJ2-3	-	-	TRBV19	TGTGCCAGTAGTATAATTGTTGGCACAGATACGCAGTATTTT	CASSIIVGTDTQYF
TRBJ2-7	TRBD1	-	TRBV29-1	TGCAGCGGGGCGATAACAGGGGGCTTCCACGAGCAGTACTTC	CSGAITGGFHEQYF
TRBJ2-1	-	-	TRBV20-1	TGCAGTGCTAAAGGGGTATCTGAGCAGTTCTTC	CSAKGVSEQFF
TRBJ2-5	-	-	TRBV5-1	TGCGCCAGCAGCCTTCAGGGAACCCGAGAGACCCAGTACTTC	CASSLQGTRETQYF
TRBJ2-1	-	-	TRBV28	TGTGCCAGCAGTTCTGTGGGTGGTAACCCCATTAAGCAGTTCTTC	CASSSVGGNPIKQFF
TRBJ2-1	-	-	TRBV6-5	TGTGCCAGCAGTTACTCTCGACGATCCTCCTACAATGAGCAGTTCTTC	CASSYSRRSSYNEQFF
TRBJ2-7	-	-	TRBV28	TGTGCCGGCAGTGATCTGGGCCCCACCGAGCAGTACTTC	CAGSDLGPTEQYF
TRBJ2-3	TRBD2	-	TRBV4-3	TGCGCCAGCAGCCCGTGGAGCGGGAGTTCAACAGATACGCAGTATTTT	CASSPWSGSSTDTQYF
TRBJ2-7	-	few	TRBV7-2	TGTGCCAGCAGCATACAGGTCCCCTACGAGCAGTACTTC	CASSIQVPYEQYF
TRBJ2-5	-	few	TRBV12-3/TRBV12-4	TGTGCCAGCAGTTCCCGAGAGGTGGAGACCCAGTACTTC	CASSSREVETQYF
TRBJ2-1	-	many	TRBV7-2	TGTGCCAGCAGCTTACGGTTGGAGCGGAGAGATGAGCAGTTCTTC	CASSLRLERRDEQFF
TRBJ2-4	-	-	TRBV9	TGTGCCAACAGCGTCAGCGGTGGGCCTTGGGACATTCAGTACTTC	CANSVSGGPWDIQYF
TRBJ2-2	TRBD2	-	TRBV2	TGTGCCAGCAACCGACTAGCGGGAGGGCCCAGGGAGCTGTTTTTT	CASNRLAGGPRELFF
TRBJ2-5	TRBD1	once	TRBV5-6	TGTGCCAGCGGAAACACAGGGGGCGCGTGGGAGACCCAGTACTTC	CASGNTGGAWETQYF
TRBJ2-5	TRBD1	few	TRBV24-1	TGTGCCACCAGTGATCCTTCTCCAGGGGGCGCGGAGACCCAGTACTTC	CATSDPSPGGAETQYF
TRBJ2-3	TRBD1	-	TRBV20-1	TGCAGTGCTAGCCAGGGGGTCGGGACCACAGATACGCAGTATTTT	CSASQGVGTTDTQYF
TRBJ2-1	TRBD1	-	TRBV20-1	TGCAGTGCTAGAGATCTCATGACAGGGGGCCCGAGCTCCTACAATGAGCAGTTCTTC	CSARDLMTGGPSSYNEQFF
TRBJ1-5	-	-	TRBV4-1	TGCGCCAGCAGCCAAGATCCGAGAAGAGGAGGCCAGCCCCAGCATTTT	CASSQDPRRGGQPQHF
TRBJ2-3	-	-	TRBV15	TGTGCCACCAGCAGAGACCACAGATCTAGCACAGATACGCAGTATTTT	CATSRDHRSSTDTQYF
TRBJ2-5	TRBD1	-	TRBV20-1	TGCAGTGCTAGAGACGGGGGACAGGGTAGGGAGACCCAGTACTTC	CSARDGGQGRETQYF
TRBJ2-3	-	-	TRBV28	TGTGCCAGCCCCCCTTTAGCGATAGACACAGATACGCAGTATTTT	CASPPLAIDTDTQYF
TRBJ2-5	TRBD1	once	TRBV6-2/TRBV6-3	TGTGCCAGTCTCTCGACAGGGAAGGGTTACAATGAGCAGTACTTC	CASLSTGKGYNEQYF
TRBJ2-7	-	-	TRBV28	TGTGCCAGCAGTTTTCGTGCCCAAACCTACGAGCAGTACTTC	CASSFRAQTYEQYF
TRBJ1-1	-	-	TRBV15	TGTGCCACCAGCTGCTACGGGAAGCATTGGAAGACTGAAGCTTTCTTT	CATSCYGKHWKTEAFF
TRBJ2-7	-	few	TRBV5-5	TGTGCCAGCAGGTCCTCTTACGGGAGCTACGAGCAGTACTTC	CASRSSYGSYEQYF
TRBJ2-7	TRBD1	-	TRBV4-1	TGCGCCAGCAGCCGAGGACAGGGCCTCGGCGAGCAGTACTTC	CASSRGQGLGEQYF
TRBJ2-5	-	few	TRBV12-3/TRBV12-4	TGTGCCAGCAGCCAACATCGAGGCGGTGTAGGACACCAAATCCAAGAGACCCAGTACTTC	CASSQHRGGVGHQIQETQYF
TRBJ2-5	TRBD2	few	TRBV27	TGTGCCAGCAGTTTAATTACTAGCGGGAAAGAGACCCAGTACTTC	CASSLITSGKETQYF
TRBJ1-2	-	-	TRBV20-1	TGCAGTGCTCATAGTCCAGGTGGCCACACCTTC	CSAHSPGGHTF
TRBJ2-3	-	-	TRBV5-1	TGCGCCAGCAGCTTGGCCCCTAGGGCAGATACGCAGTATTTT	CASSLAPRADTQYF
TRBJ2-7	TRBD2	few	TRBV6-6	TGTGCCAGCAGTTACGCCGGGACTAGCGGCTACGAGCAGTACTTC	CASSYAGTSGYEQYF
TRBJ1-2	-	-	TRBV5-1	TGCGCCACCCGGAGGGGAGAAGGCTACACCTTC	CATRRGEGYTF
TRBJ2-7	-	-	TRBV3-1	TGTGCCAGCAGCCAAGTTAGGCACGAGCAGTACTTC	CASSQVRHEQYF
TRBJ2-7	-	once	TRBV20-1	TGCAGTGCCGCAAACCCTCGCCCGTACTTC	CSAANPRPYF
TRBJ2-3	TRBD2	few	TRBV4-3	TGCGCCAGCAGCCCGAAGTTAGGACTAGCGGGAGGAGAGGGTATCACAGATACGCAGTATTTT	CASSPKLGLAGGEGITDTQYF
TRBJ2-7	-	-	TRBV20-1	TGCAGTGCTAGGGATCCCAGAGCGGACCCTTACGAGCAGTACTTC	CSARDPRADPYEQYF
TRBJ2-3	-	-	TRBV20-1	TGCAGTGCTCATACAGAGTCTAGCACAGATACGCAGTATTTT	CSAHTESSTDTQYF
TRBJ1-2	-	-	TRBV20-1	TGCAGTGCCCCCCCAACGGGGGGGTCGGGCTACACCTTC	CSAPPTGGSGYTF
TRBJ2-3	TRBD2	-	TRBV12-3/TRBV12-4	TGTGCCAGCACAGCCCACCGGCTAGCGGGACAAGATACGCAGTATTTT	CASTAHRLAGQDTQYF
TRBJ1-4	-	-	TRBV7-6	TGTGCCGGCAGCCGGCGTCCCGTTAATGAAAAACTGTTTTTT	CAGSRRPVNEKLFF